This T cell receptor (beta chain) was sequenced during a study of T cells in Graves' hyperthyroidism and ophthalmopathy. Findings and caveats of the study: Most thyroid clonotypes expanded above 0.001 appeared in blood too.

The investigators amplified TCR beta CDR3 regions from RNA transcripts. When the TCR CDR3 underwent first-round RT-PCR, the HTBI primer set was used. TCRdb re-analysed the multiplex PCR reads in MiXCR, keeping a single row per CDR3 protein. The table has about 560,000 distinct CDR3 sequences, approximately 14% seen once. Comments on this clonotype: What it recognizes is unknown.

V was clipped by 6 bases and J by 5 bases, with 11 bases between them. Per germline, CDR1 MNHNS and CDR2 SASEGT. The CDR3 has 13 amino acids. Stable Graves' hyperthyroidism denoted no ophthalmopathy progression over 18 months. Among the patients, aged 18 to 65, hyperthyroidism was newly diagnosed and had lasted under 2 months. Orbital computed tomography, thyroid ultrasound, serum thyroxine and TRAb, and clinical symptoms together informed the diagnoses. This TCR was sampled from a woman in her 30s with Graves' hyperthyroidism. This sequence joins TRBV6-1 and TRBJ1-5, with D unresolved. Sequenced material: blood. The CDR3 sequence: CASRIAVDQPQHF. The CDR3 DNA reads as TGTGCCAGCAGGATAGCCGTTGATCAGCCCCAGCATTTT.